This TCR beta chain is from a study of T-cell memory formation after mild COVID-19. Details on this clonotype: The target antigen is unknown.

Study-wide results and caveats: Unconfirmed was the SARS-CoV-2 specificity of second-wave clones that peaked on day 37. Contracting CD4+ clones sat mainly in CM and EM; CD8+ in EMRA.

Via MiXCR, TCRdb re-called the 5' RACE reads, giving one row per CDR3 protein. Of around 150,000 distinct CDR3 sequences in the sample, roughly 15% were seen once. The CDR3 extends over 16 amino acids. From germline, CDR1 is PRHDT and CDR2 FYEKMQ (reference sequence). V lost 4 bases, J lost 5 bases, and 20 bases lay in between. The V and J genes are TRBV13 and TRBJ2-5; possible D gene TRBD1, 7 bases. This TCR derives from an adult woman who had mild COVID-19 (a few samples of this study predate the infection). Cell type and time point are not known. Sequencing was performed on PBMCs or a T cell subset sorted from them (not recorded which). In DNA form, the CDR3 reads TGTGCCAGCAGCTCCGTACTACAGGGGAGGAGGGAGACCCAGTACTTC. Its translation: CASSSVLQGRRETQYF.